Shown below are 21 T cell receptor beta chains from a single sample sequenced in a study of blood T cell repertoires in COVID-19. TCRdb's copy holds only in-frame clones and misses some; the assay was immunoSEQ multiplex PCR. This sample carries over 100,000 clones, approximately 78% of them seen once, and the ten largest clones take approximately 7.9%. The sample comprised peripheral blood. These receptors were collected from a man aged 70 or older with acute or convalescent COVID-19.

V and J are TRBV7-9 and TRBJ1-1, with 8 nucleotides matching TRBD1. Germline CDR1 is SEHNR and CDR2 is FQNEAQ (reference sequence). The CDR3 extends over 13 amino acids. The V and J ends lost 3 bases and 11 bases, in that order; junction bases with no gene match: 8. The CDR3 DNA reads TGTGCCAGCAGCTTTAAGACAGGGGTGGTGGCTTTCTTT. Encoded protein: CASSFKTGVVAFF.

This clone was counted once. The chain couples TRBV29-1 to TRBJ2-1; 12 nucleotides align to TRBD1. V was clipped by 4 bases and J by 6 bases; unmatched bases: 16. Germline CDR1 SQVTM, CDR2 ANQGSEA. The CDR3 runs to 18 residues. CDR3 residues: CSVVRSGTGGDRFNEQFF. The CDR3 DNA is TGCAGCGTTGTAAGGTCCGGGACAGGGGGCGATAGATTCAATGAGCAGTTCTTC.

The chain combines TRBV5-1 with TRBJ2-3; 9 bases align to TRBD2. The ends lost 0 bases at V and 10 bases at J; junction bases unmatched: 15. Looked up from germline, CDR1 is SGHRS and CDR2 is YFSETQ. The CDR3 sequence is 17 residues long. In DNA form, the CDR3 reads TGCGCCAGCAGCTTGGAGAGCCCTAGCGGGGCGGGCCGGGCGCAGTATTTT. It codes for CASSLESPSGAGRAQYF.

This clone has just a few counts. CDR3 residues: CASSSRTGNDYGYTF. The CDR3 nucleotides read TGTGCCAGCAGCTCCCGGACAGGGAATGACTATGGCTACACCTTC. The J gene is TRBJ1-2, the V gene TRBV7-2; 8 bases map to TRBD1. Looked up from germline, CDR1 is SGHTA and CDR2 is FQGNSA. CDR3 size: 15 residues. V trimming: 4 bases; J trimming: 3 bases; junction bases outside the gene matches: 7.

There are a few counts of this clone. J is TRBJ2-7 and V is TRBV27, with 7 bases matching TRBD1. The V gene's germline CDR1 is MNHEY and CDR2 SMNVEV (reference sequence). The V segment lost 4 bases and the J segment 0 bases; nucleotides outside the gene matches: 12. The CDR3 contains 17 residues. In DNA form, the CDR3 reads TGTGCCAGCAGTTCCCGGACAGGCCAGAGGAGCTCCTACGAGCAGTACTTC. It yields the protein CASSSRTGQRSSYEQYF.

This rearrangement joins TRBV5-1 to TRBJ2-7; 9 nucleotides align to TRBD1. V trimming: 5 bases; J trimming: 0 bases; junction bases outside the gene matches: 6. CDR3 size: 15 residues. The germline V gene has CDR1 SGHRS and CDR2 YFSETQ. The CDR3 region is CASSRSGQGSYEQYF. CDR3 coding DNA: TGCGCCAGCAGTCGTTCGGGACAGGGCTCCTACGAGCAGTACTTC.

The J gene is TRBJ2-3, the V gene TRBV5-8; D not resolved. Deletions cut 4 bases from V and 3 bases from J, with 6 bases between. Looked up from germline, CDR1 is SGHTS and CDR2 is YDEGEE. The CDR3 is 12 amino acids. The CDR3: CASSRETDTQYF. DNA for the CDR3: TGTGCCAGCAGCCGAGAGACAGATACGCAGTATTTT. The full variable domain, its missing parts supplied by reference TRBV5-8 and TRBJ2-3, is EAGVTQSPTHLIKTRGQQATLRCSPISGHTSVYWYQQALGLGLQFLLWYDEGEERNRGNFPPRFSGRQFPNYSSELNVNALELEDSALYLCASSRETDTQYFGPGTRLTVL.

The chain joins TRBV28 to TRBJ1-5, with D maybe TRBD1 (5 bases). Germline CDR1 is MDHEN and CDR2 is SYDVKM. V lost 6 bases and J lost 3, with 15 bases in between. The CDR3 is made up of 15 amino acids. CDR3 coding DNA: TGTGCCAGCAGCAGCGGGACCACCCTCAATCAGCCCCAGCATTTT. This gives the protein CASSSGTTLNQPQHF.

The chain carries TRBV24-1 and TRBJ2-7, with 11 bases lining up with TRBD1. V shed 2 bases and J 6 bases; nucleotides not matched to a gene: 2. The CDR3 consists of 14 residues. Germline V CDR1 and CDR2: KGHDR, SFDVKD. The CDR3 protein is CATSDSGTGGEQYF. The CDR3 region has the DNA TGTGCCACCAGTGATTCCGGGACAGGGGGCGAGCAGTACTTC.

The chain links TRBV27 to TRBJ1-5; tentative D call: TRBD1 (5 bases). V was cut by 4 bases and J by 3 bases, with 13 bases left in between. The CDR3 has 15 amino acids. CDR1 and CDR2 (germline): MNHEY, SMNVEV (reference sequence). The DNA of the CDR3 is TGTGCCAGCAGTTGGAACCGGGACTCCAATCAGCCCCAGCATTTT. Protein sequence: CASSWNRDSNQPQHF.

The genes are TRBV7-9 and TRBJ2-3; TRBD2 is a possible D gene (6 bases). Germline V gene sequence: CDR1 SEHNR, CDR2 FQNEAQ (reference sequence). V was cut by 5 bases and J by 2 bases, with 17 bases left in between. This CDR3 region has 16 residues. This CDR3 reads CASSPRGWRVTDTQYF. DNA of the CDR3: TGTGCCAGCAGCCCCCGGGGGTGGCGGGTCACAGATACGCAGTATTTT.

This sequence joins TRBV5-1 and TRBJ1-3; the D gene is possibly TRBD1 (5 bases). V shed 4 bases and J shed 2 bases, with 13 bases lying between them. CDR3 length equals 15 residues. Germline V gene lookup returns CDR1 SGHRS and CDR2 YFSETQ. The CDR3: CASSRNEGAGNTIYF. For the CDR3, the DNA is TGCGCCAGCAGCAGAAACGAAGGGGCTGGAAACACCATATATTTT. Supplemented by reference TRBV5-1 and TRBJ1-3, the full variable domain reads KAGVTQTPRYLIKTRGQQVTLSCSPISGHRSVSWYQQTPGQGLQFLFEYFSETQRNKGNFPGRFSGRQFSNSRSEMNVSTLELGDSALYLCASSRNEGAGNTIYFGEGSWLTVV.

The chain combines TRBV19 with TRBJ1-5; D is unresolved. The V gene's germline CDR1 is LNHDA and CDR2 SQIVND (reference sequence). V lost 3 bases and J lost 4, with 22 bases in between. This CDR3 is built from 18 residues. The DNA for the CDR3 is TGTGCCAGTAGTATGGGTTTTGGAGGCAGCTTATTTAATCAGCCCCAGCATTTT. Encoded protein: CASSMGFGGSLFNQPQHF.

For the CDR3, the DNA is TGTGCCAGCAGCCAATCACCGGGACAGGGGATAGCTGGAAACACCATATATTTT. It yields the protein CASSQSPGQGIAGNTIYF. V usage is TRBV5-4 and J usage is TRBJ1-3; 10 bases are shared with TRBD1. Germline CDR1 is SGHNT and CDR2 is YYREEE (reference sequence). J was trimmed by 2 bases and V by 4 bases; bases with no gene match: 12. The CDR3 is 18 amino acids.

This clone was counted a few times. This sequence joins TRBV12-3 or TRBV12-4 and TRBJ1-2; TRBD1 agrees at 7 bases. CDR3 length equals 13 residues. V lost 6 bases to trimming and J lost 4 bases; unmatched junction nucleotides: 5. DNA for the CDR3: TGTGCCAGCAGCCCCTACAGGGGCTATGGCTACACCTTC. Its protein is CASSPYRGYGYTF.

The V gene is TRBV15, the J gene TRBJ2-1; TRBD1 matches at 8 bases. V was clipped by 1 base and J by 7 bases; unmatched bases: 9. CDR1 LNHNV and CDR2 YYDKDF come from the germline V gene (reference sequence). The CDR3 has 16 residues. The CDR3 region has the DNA TGTGCCACCAGCAGAGGTACGACAGGGGATACTAATGAGCAGTTCTTC. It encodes CATSRGTTGDTNEQFF.

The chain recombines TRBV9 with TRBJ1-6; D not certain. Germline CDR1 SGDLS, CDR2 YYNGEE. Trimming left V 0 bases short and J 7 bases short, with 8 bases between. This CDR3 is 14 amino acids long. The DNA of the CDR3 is TGTGCCAGCAGCGTAGCAGGAAAAAATTCACCCCTCCACTTT. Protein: CASSVAGKNSPLHF. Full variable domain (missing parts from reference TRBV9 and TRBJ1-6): DSGVTQTPKHLITATGQRVTLRCSPRSGDLSVYWYQQSLDQGLQFLIQYYNGEERAKGNILERFSAQQFPDLHSELNLSSLELGDSALYFCASSVAGKNSPLHFGNGTRLTVT.

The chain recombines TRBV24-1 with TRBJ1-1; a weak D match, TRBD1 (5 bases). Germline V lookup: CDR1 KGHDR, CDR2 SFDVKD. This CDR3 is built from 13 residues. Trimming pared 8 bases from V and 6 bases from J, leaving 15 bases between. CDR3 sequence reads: CATMGSGYAEAFF. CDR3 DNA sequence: TGTGCCACCATGGGGTCAGGGTACGCTGAAGCTTTCTTT.

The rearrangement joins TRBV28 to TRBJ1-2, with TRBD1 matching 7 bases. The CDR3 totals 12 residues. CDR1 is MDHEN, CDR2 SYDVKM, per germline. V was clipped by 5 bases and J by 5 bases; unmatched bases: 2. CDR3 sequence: CASSVTGYGYTF. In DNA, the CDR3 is TGTGCCAGCAGTGTGACAGGGTATGGCTACACCTTC.

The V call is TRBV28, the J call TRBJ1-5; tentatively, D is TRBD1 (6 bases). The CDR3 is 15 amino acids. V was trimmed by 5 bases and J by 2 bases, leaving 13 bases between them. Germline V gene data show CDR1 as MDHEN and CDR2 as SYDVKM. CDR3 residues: CASSAEGEGNQPQHF. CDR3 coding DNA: TGTGCCAGCAGTGCTGAGGGGGAAGGCAATCAGCCCCAGCATTTT.

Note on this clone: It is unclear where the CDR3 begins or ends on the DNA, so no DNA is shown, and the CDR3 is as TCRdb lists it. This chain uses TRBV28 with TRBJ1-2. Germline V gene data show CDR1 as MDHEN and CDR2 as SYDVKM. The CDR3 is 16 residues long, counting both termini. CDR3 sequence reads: CASSSSDGGRYYGYTF.